The 31 T cell receptor beta chains reported below all come from one sample, sequenced in a study of T-cell reconstitution after alpha-beta-depleted transplantation in children. A TCRbeta library incorporating unique molecular identifiers was prepared. TCRdb fed the PCR reads into MiXCR, producing one record per CDR3 protein. The sample holds around 670,000 distinct CDR3 sequences; about 12% are singletons and the top ten take roughly 0.84%. The sample in question was PBMCs, obtained before TCRalphabeta/CD19-depleted stem cell transplant. The origin of the receptors is a girl aged 2-15 years with congenital amegakaryocytic thrombocytopenia, due to receive a stem cell transplant.

This clonotype was detected many times. This chain uses TRBV6-1 with TRBJ1-1; no clear D gene. There are 12 residues in the CDR3. CDR1 and CDR2 (germline): MNHNS, SASEGT. V lost 6 bases and J lost 5, with 10 bases in between. Written as DNA, the CDR3 is TGTGCCAGCAGGAATTCATTGACTGAAGCTTTCTTT. Its translation: CASRNSLTEAFF.

This clonotype was counted ten times or more. V is TRBV29-1 and J is TRBJ2-1; D could derive from TRBD1 or TRBD2 (6 bases each). The CDR3 is 16 amino acids. Germline V gene sequence: CDR1 SQVTM, CDR2 ANQGSEA. V was shortened by 0 bases and J by 1 base, with 13 bases between the two germline ends. The chain's CDR3 is CSVEDWGRGSYNEQFF. The DNA of the CDR3 is TGCAGCGTTGAAGATTGGGGGCGGGGTTCCTACAATGAGCAGTTCTTC.

The V gene is TRBV20-1, the J gene TRBJ1-1; D not certain. V shed 6 bases and J shed 6 bases, with 17 bases lying between them. The CDR3 is made up of 13 amino acids. Per germline, CDR1 DFQATT and CDR2 SNEGSKA (reference sequence). This CDR3 reads CSAPVSGGPEAFF. Here the CDR3 DNA reads TGCAGTGCCCCGGTCTCCGGAGGGCCTGAAGCTTTCTTT.

The V call is TRBV10-2, the J call TRBJ2-3; D gene unclear. This CDR3 is 14 amino acids long. In germline, CDR1 is WSHSY, CDR2 SAAADI. The V end lost 0 bases, the J end lost 2 bases, and 6 bases lay between the germline ends. The CDR3 loop reads CASSESSYTDTQYF. The CDR3 nucleotides read TGCGCCAGCAGTGAGTCCTCTTACACAGATACGCAGTATTTT.

This clonotype was recorded a few times. The chain recombines TRBV5-1 with TRBJ2-1; D is possibly TRBD1 (6 bases). V gave up 4 bases and J gave up 5 bases, with 19 bases separating them. This CDR3 region has 16 residues. CDR1 and CDR2 (germline): SGHRS, YFSETQ. CDR3 protein: CASSPVGAMRDNEQFF. The CDR3 DNA follows: TGCGCCAGCAGCCCGGTGGGGGCGATGAGGGACAATGAGCAGTTCTTC.

This clonotype turned up a few times. The chain carries TRBV7-2 and TRBJ2-1, with 11 bases that match TRBD2. V dropped 1 base and J dropped 7; count of bases not matched to a gene: 6. CDR1 is SGHTA, CDR2 FQGNSA, per germline. There are 16 residues in the CDR3. This CDR3 reads CASSLVSGLAENEQFF. CDR3 nucleotides: TGTGCCAGCAGCTTAGTTTCGGGACTAGCGGAGAATGAGCAGTTCTTC.

This clonotype has at least ten counts. V and J are TRBV4-1 and TRBJ2-1; a possible D gene is TRBD2 (5 bases). Germline CDR1 reads MGHRA; CDR2 reads YSYEKL. V was trimmed by 1 base and J by 8 bases, leaving 9 bases between them. The CDR3 totals 13 residues. CDR3 in amino acids: CASSQVLDYEQFF. For the CDR3, the DNA is TGCGCCAGCAGCCAAGTACTAGACTATGAGCAGTTCTTC.

This clonotype was recorded many times. A junction boundary mismatches the germline segment, possibly from a read error. The rearrangement uses TRBV4-1 and TRBJ1-1, with 7 bases that match TRBD1. The CDR3 spans 15 residues. Germline loops: CDR1 MGHRA, CDR2 YSYEKL. The CDR3: CASSQEPDRDAEIYF. The CDR3 coding sequence is TGCGCCAGCAGCCAGGAGCCAGACAGGGACGCGGAGATCTATTTC.

The chain recombines TRBV6-5 with TRBJ2-1, with 8 bases fitting TRBD1. Germline V gives CDR1 MNHEY, CDR2 SVGAGI. V trimming: 0 bases; J trimming: 7 bases; junction bases outside the gene matches: 5. The CDR3 loop spans 15 amino acids. CDR3 sequence reads: CASSYSGQVENEQFF. In DNA, the CDR3 is TGTGCCAGCAGTTACTCGGGACAGGTGGAAAATGAGCAGTTCTTC.

This clonotype has just a few counts. The chain carries TRBV15 and TRBJ2-7; D unclear. V dropped 5 bases and J dropped 0 bases, with 11 bases sitting between them. The CDR3 is 14 amino acids. Germline CDR1 LNHNV, CDR2 YYDKDF (reference sequence). The CDR3 protein is CATSVGLSSYEQYF. The CDR3 DNA sequence: TGTGCCACCAGCGTGGGTCTCAGCTCCTACGAGCAGTACTTC.

The chain combines TRBV11-2 with TRBJ2-5; D might be TRBD2 (5 bases). The ends were cut back, 3 bases at V and 3 bases at J, with 8 bases in the middle. The length of the CDR3 is 13 residues. CDR1 is SGHAT and CDR2 is FQNNGV in the germline V gene. The CDR3 loop is CASSFTREETQYF. The CDR3 nucleotides are TGTGCCAGCAGCTTCACTAGAGAAGAGACCCAGTACTTC.

To note about this clonotype: At one end, the junction sequence differs from germline, possibly due to a read error. V gene TRBV15 combines with J gene TRBJ2-3; 10 bases are shared with TRBD1. The germline V gene has CDR1 LNHNV and CDR2 YYDKDF (reference sequence). The CDR3 is 15 amino acids. The CDR3: CTTSRVDRGSDTQYF. The CDR3 region has the DNA TGTACCACCAGCAGAGTGGACAGGGGGTCAGATACGCAGTATTTT.

With respect to this clonotype: A read error may be the cause here, since a much bigger clone is one base away. The chain couples TRBV29-1 to TRBJ2-7, with D possibly being TRBD2 (5 bases). Looked up from germline, CDR1 is SQVTM and CDR2 is ANQGSEA. This CDR3 is 15 amino acids long. The CDR3 sequence is CSVFMRESRPYDQYF. CDR3 nucleotide sequence: TGCAGCGTTTTTATGAGGGAATCTAGACCATACGACCAGTACTTC.

This sequence joins TRBV20-1 and TRBJ2-7, with D possibly matching TRBD2 (6 bases). The CDR3 length is 16 residues. The V gene lost 5 bases and the J gene lost 0 bases, with 20 bases spanning the gap. Germline V lookup: CDR1 DFQATT, CDR2 SNEGSKA (reference sequence). In nucleotides, the CDR3 is TGCAGTGCTCGTTCGGGACTCTCCGTGAGCTCCTACGAGCAGTACTTC. Translated, it gives CSARSGLSVSSYEQYF.

This clonotype has a count of ten or more. The rearrangement links TRBV19 to TRBJ2-7; 7 nucleotides match TRBD2. J was trimmed by 6 bases and V by 4 bases; bases with no gene match: 9. This CDR3 contains 14 residues. Per the germline V gene, CDR1 is LNHDA and CDR2 is SQIVND (reference sequence). CDR3 in DNA: TGTGCCAGTAGTAACGCGGGAGCTAATTCCGAGCAGTACTTC. Its translation is CASSNAGANSEQYF.

In the case of this clonotype: Just one base apart from a much larger clone, this may be a read error. The rearrangement uses TRBV3-1 and TRBJ2-1; no reliable D call. This CDR3 is 12 amino acids long. Germline V gene data show CDR1 as LGHDT and CDR2 as YNNKEL (reference sequence). CDR3 loop: CASSHRLTEQLF. CDR3 coding DNA: TGTGCCAGCAGCCACCGTCTAACTGAGCAGCTCTTC.

This clonotype occurred many times. CDR3 bases: TGTGCCACCAGTGACTCGGCCGGCGTTAACTATGGCTACACCTTC. Translating gives CATSDSAGVNYGYTF. The chain is built from TRBV24-1 and TRBJ1-2; D not certain. Trimming removed 4 bases from V and 1 base from J, with 12 bases in between. Germline CDR1 reads KGHDR; CDR2 reads SFDVKD. The CDR3 runs 15 residues.

This clonotype has more than one count but fewer than ten. This chain connects TRBV2 to TRBJ2-1, with a weak D call TRBD1 (5 bases). This CDR3 comprises 14 residues. Germline V gives CDR1 SNHLY, CDR2 FYNNEI. V was clipped by 8 bases and J by 2 bases, with 13 bases between them. The CDR3: CASSRQGPYNEQFF. CDR3 sequence (DNA): TGTGCCAGCTCTCGCCAGGGCCCCTACAATGAGCAGTTCTTC.

This chain uses TRBV20-1 with TRBJ2-7, with D perhaps matching TRBD1 (5 bases). CDR1 is DFQATT, CDR2 SNEGSKA, per germline (reference sequence). Trimming left V 6 bases short and J 3 bases short, with 15 bases between. CDR3 length equals 13 residues. DNA of the CDR3: TGCAGTGCCGTCGCCGACGGACACTACGAGCAGTACTTC. Translation: CSAVADGHYEQYF.

This chain uses TRBV7-9 with TRBJ2-7, with D possibly TRBD2 on 5 matching bases. The germline V gene has CDR1 SEHNR and CDR2 FQNEAQ (reference sequence). CDR3 length: 15 residues. V was trimmed by 6 bases and J by 0 bases, leaving 15 bases between them. The chain's CDR3 is CASSPTAGLSYEQYF. CDR3 coding DNA: TGTGCCAGCAGTCCAACCGCGGGCCTCTCCTACGAGCAGTACTTC.

This clonotype has ten or more counts. The J gene is TRBJ2-2, the V gene TRBV7-9; 8 bases agree with TRBD1. The CDR3 length is 16 residues. V trimming: 5 bases; J trimming: 4 bases; junction bases outside the gene matches: 9. Germline CDR1 is SEHNR and CDR2 is FQNEAQ (reference sequence). The DNA for the CDR3 is TGTGCCAGCAGCCAACGGACAGGGCTGACCACCGGGGAGCTGTTTTTT. Its translation is CASSQRTGLTTGELFF.

This clonotype was seen only a few times. V usage is TRBV27 and J usage is TRBJ2-7; 7 positions match TRBD2. The CDR3 extends over 15 amino acids. Unmatched junction bases numbered 10, after V lost 5 bases and J lost 3 bases. Per the germline V gene, CDR1 is MNHEY and CDR2 is SMNVEV (reference sequence). The chain's CDR3 is CASSPIGPSGYEQYF. Written as DNA, the CDR3 is TGTGCCAGCAGTCCCATAGGGCCTAGCGGCTACGAGCAGTACTTC.

This clonotype has only a few counts. The chain employs TRBV5-6 and TRBJ2-2; D is possibly TRBD2 (5 bases). Between the trimmed V and J ends, which lost 5 bases and 1 base, there was a span of 6 bases. CDR1 and CDR2 from the germline V gene are SGHDT and YYEEEE. There are 13 residues in the CDR3. The DNA of the CDR3 is TGTGCCAGCAGGGACTTGAACACCGGGGAGCTGTTTTTT. It codes for CASRDLNTGELFF.

Here the CDR3 reads CAISRRVGQGTDNEQFF. The CDR3 DNA follows: TGTGCCATCAGTCGGCGGGTCGGACAGGGGACGGACAATGAGCAGTTCTTC. The genes are TRBV10-3 and TRBJ2-1, with 9 bases matching TRBD1. Germline V gene sequence: CDR1 ENHRY, CDR2 SYGVKD. V was pared by 5 bases and J by 5 bases, with 13 bases of the junction left unmatched. This CDR3 contains 17 residues.

This clonotype was counted many times. This chain connects TRBV29-1 to TRBJ2-2; D could derive from TRBD1 or TRBD2 (5 bases each). Trimming removed 4 bases from V and 4 bases from J, with 16 bases in between. This CDR3 has 15 residues. From germline, CDR1 is SQVTM and CDR2 ANQGSEA. DNA of the CDR3: TGCAGCGTTGGTCTCCCGGGAAGGGGCACCGGGGAGCTGTTTTTT. Its translation: CSVGLPGRGTGELFF.

This clonotype was counted only a few times. The rearrangement links TRBV30 to TRBJ2-7; D is ambiguous. V lost 5 bases to trimming and J lost 1 base, with 9 bases between them. This CDR3 contains 12 residues. The V gene's germline CDR1 is GTSNPN and CDR2 SVGIG (reference sequence). The CDR3 reads CAWRTRSYEQYF. The CDR3 bases are TGTGCCTGGCGGACCCGTTCCTACGAGCAGTACTTC. The full variable domain, with the rest looked up from reference TRBV30 and TRBJ2-7, is SQTIHQWPATLVQPVGSPLSLECTVEGTSNPNLYWYRQAAGRGLQLLFYSVGIGQISSEVPQNLSASRPQDRQFILSSKKLLLSDSGFYLCAWRTRSYEQYFGPGTRLTVT.

This chain uses TRBV5-6 with TRBJ1-2, with no clear D. Trimming took 5 bases from V and 7 from J, leaving 15 bases between them. This CDR3 contains 13 residues. Per germline, CDR1 SGHDT and CDR2 YYEEEE. CDR3 protein: CASSPQLLFGYTF. As DNA, the CDR3 is TGTGCCAGCAGTCCACAGCTACTCTTTGGCTACACCTTC.

This clonotype has ten or more counts. This chain connects TRBV5-1 to TRBJ2-3; TRBD1 is a possible D gene (6 bases). Germline loops: CDR1 SGHRS, CDR2 YFSETQ. The V gene lost 1 base and the J gene lost 1 base, with 16 bases spanning the gap. The CDR3 is made up of 17 amino acids. The CDR3 sequence: CASSLTPQGSGTDTQYF. The CDR3 DNA sequence: TGCGCCAGCAGCTTGACACCACAGGGTTCCGGCACAGATACGCAGTATTTT. Using reference TRBV5-1 and TRBJ2-3 for the parts outside the CDR3, the full variable domain is KAGVTQTPRYLIKTRGQQVTLSCSPISGHRSVSWYQQTPGQGLQFLFEYFSETQRNKGNFPGRFSGRQFSNSRSEMNVSTLELGDSALYLCASSLTPQGSGTDTQYFGPGTRLTVL.

This clonotype was recorded many times. The chain has TRBV5-1 and TRBJ2-2; 8 bases are a match to TRBD2. V lost 6 bases and J lost 3; bases outside the gene matches: 10. The CDR3 contains 16 residues. Germline V lookup: CDR1 SGHRS, CDR2 YFSETQ. CDR3: CASNPAGGLDTGELFF. The CDR3 DNA sequence: TGCGCCAGCAATCCCGCGGGAGGATTGGACACCGGGGAGCTGTTTTTT.

J is TRBJ2-7 and V is TRBV20-1; 11 nucleotides align to TRBD2. Per the germline V gene, CDR1 is DFQATT and CDR2 is SNEGSKA (reference sequence). Trimming took 6 bases from V and 6 from J; bases not matched to a gene: 10. The length of the CDR3 is 14 residues. The CDR3 here is CSANRGGTSGEQYF. The CDR3 DNA reads as TGCAGTGCCAACAGGGGAGGGACTAGCGGCGAGCAGTACTTC.

V usage is TRBV7-2 and J usage is TRBJ2-7, with D unresolved. The CDR3 consists of 14 residues. Germline-derived CDR1 and CDR2 are SGHTA and FQGNSA. The ends were cut back, 2 bases at V and 2 bases at J, with 10 bases in the middle. CDR3 nucleotides: TGTGCCAGCAGCTTATACTTTATTGCCTACGAGCAGTACTTC. Protein sequence: CASSLYFIAYEQYF.